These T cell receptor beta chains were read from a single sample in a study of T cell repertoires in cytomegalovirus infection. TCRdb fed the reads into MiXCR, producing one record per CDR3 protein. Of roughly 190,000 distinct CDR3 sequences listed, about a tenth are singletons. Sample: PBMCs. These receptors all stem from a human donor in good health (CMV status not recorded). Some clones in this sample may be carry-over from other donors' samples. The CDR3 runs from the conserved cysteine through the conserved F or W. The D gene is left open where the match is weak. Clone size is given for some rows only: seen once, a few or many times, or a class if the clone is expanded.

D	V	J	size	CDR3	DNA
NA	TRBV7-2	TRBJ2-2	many	CASSSRWQGELFF	TGTGCCAGCAGCTCCAGGTGGCAAGGGGAGCTGTTTTTT
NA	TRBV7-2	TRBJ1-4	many	CASSLGGEKLFF	TGTGCCAGCAGCTTAGGTGGGGAAAAACTGTTTTTT
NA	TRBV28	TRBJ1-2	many	CASSFGVGGYGYTF	TGTGCCAGCAGTTTTGGGGTTGGAGGCTATGGCTACACCTTC
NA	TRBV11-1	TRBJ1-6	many	CASSYTGSSSPLHF	TGTGCCAGCAGCTACACAGGGAGCTCCTCACCCCTCCACTTT
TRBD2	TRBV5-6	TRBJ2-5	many	CASRNTSGRRETQYF	TGTGCCAGCAGAAATACTAGCGGGAGGCGAGAGACCCAGTACTTC
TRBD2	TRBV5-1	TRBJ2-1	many	CASSFTSGLDSYNEQFF	TGCGCCAGCAGCTTTACTAGCGGGCTCGACTCCTACAATGAGCAGTTCTTC
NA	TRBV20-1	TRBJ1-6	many	CSARDRGLASPLHF	TGCAGTGCTAGAGATCGGGGGCTGGCTTCACCCCTCCACTTT
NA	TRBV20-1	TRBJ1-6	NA	CSADRGGPGSPLHF	TGCAGTGCCGACCGAGGGGGGCCCGGTTCACCCCTCCACTTT
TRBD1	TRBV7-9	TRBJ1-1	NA	CASSHQGAGTEAFF	TGTGCCAGCAGCCACCAGGGGGCGGGCACTGAAGCTTTCTTT
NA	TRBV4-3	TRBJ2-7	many	CASSPPRDYTAYEQYF	TGCGCCAGCAGCCCCCCCCGAGACTACACCGCCTACGAGCAGTACTTC
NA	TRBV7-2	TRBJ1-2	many	CASSFLYGYTF	TGTGCCAGCAGCTTCCTCTATGGCTACACCTTC
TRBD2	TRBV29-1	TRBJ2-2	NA	CSVAPSGGTGELFF	TGCAGCGTTGCCCCTAGCGGGGGGACCGGGGAGCTGTTTTTT
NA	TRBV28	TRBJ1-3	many	CASSLGLKSSGNTIYF	TGTGCCAGCAGTTTAGGGCTCAAGAGCTCTGGAAACACCATATATTTT
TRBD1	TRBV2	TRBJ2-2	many	CASSEAGQGVTGELFF	TGTGCCAGCAGTGAAGCGGGACAGGGAGTTACCGGGGAGCTGTTTTTT
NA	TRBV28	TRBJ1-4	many	CASSLGAARKLFF	TGTGCCAGCAGTTTAGGGGCGGCCCGGAAACTGTTTTTT
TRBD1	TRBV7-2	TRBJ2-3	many	CASSLDRQGAQDF	TGTGCCAGCAGCTTAGACCGACAGGGGGCGCAGGATTTT
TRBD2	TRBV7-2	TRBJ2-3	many	CASSPRRLAGSTDTQYF	TGTGCCAGCAGCCCCAGACGACTAGCGGGGTCCACAGATACGCAGTATTTT
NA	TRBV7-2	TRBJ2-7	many	CASSREGRLYEQYF	TGTGCCAGCAGCCGAGAGGGGAGACTATACGAGCAGTACTTC
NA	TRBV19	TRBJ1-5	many	CASSSGNQPQHF	TGTGCCAGTAGTTCGGGCAATCAGCCCCAGCATTTT
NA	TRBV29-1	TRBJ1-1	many	CSVDSSAGTLAFF	TGCAGCGTTGACAGCTCTGCAGGAACTTTAGCTTTCTTT
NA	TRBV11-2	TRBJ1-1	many	CASSILGGAEAFF	TGTGCCAGCAGTATACTAGGGGGGGCTGAAGCTTTCTTT
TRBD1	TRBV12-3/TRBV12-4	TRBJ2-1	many	CASSSPGTGGNEQFF	TGTGCCAGCAGTAGTCCCGGGACAGGGGGCAATGAGCAGTTCTTC
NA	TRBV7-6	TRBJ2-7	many	CASSLATSYEQYF	TGTGCCAGCAGCTTAGCTACTAGCTACGAGCAGTACTTC
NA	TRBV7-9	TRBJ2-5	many	CASGSRDPQEETQYF	TGTGCCAGCGGTAGCCGGGACCCCCAAGAAGAGACCCAGTACTTC
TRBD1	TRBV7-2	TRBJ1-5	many	CASSFGTGDRQPQHF	TGTGCCAGCAGTTTCGGGACAGGGGACCGGCAGCCCCAGCATTTT
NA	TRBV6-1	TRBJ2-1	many	CASSDGSSYNEQFF	TGTGCCAGCAGTGACGGTAGCTCCTACAATGAGCAGTTCTTC
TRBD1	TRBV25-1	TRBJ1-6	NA	CATAGTGISYNSPLHF	TGTGCCACCGCCGGGACAGGGATCTCCTATAATTCACCCCTCCACTTT
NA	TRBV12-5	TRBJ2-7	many	CASGLVRDRDEQYF	TGTGCTAGTGGTTTGGTACGGGACCGAGACGAGCAGTACTTC